The 20 T cell receptor beta chains reported below all come from one sample, sequenced in a study of T cells after somatic rescue of genetic block. Profiled with immunoSEQ multiplex PCR; TCRdb holds only in-frame clones, not every one. The data contain over 95,000 clones, 90% to 95% of them singletons. The sample taken for sequencing was peripheral blood mononuclear cells (PBMCs). The receptors shown here come from a woman aged 18-29 years.

The chain links TRBV7-2 to TRBJ1-2; TRBD1 matches 9 bases. The CDR3 is 14 residues long. The V segment lost 5 bases and the J segment 6 bases; nucleotides outside the gene matches: 7. The germline V gene encodes CDR1 SGHTA and CDR2 FQGNSA. CDR3 residues: CASSRTGAINGYTF. The DNA for the CDR3 is TGTGCCAGCAGCCGGACAGGGGCGATTAATGGCTACACCTTC. The full variable domain, with the rest looked up from reference TRBV7-2 and TRBJ1-2, is GAGVSQSPSNKVTEKGKDVELRCDPISGHTALYWYRQSLGQGLEFLIYFQGNSAPDKSGLPSDRFSAERTGGSVSTLTIQRTQQEDSAVYLCASSRTGAINGYTFGSGTRLTVV.

The chain links TRBV28 to TRBJ1-6; D is unclear. The CDR3 sequence is 13 residues long. Germline values: CDR1 MDHEN, CDR2 SYDVKM. V lost 2 bases to trimming and J lost 10 bases, with 9 bases between them. The DNA of the CDR3 is TGTGCCAGCAGTTTAGATAGGGTCTCACCCCTCCACTTT. Translated, it gives CASSLDRVSPLHF.

This chain joins TRBV7-3 and TRBJ2-3; 8 positions agree with TRBD2. Germline lookup yields CDR1 SGHTA and CDR2 FQGTGA. V shed 3 bases and J 5 bases; nucleotides not matched to a gene: 7. The CDR3 runs 15 residues. CDR3 loop: CASSFDGGAGDTQYF. The CDR3 DNA reads TGTGCCAGCAGCTTCGACGGGGGGGCCGGAGATACGCAGTATTTT.

This rearrangement joins TRBV9 to TRBJ1-6; 7 bases fit TRBD1. With V trimmed by 4 bases and J by 6 bases, 7 bases remained unmatched. CDR3 length: 15 amino acids. CDR1 and CDR2 from the germline V gene are SGDLS and YYNGEE. CDR3 DNA sequence: TGTGCCAGCAGCCCATCGACAGGGTCTAATTCACCCCTCCACTTT. It specifies CASSPSTGSNSPLHF.

This clone came up once. The chain carries TRBV5-4 and TRBJ1-6; D not certain. This CDR3 spans 17 amino acids. V was trimmed by 3 bases and J by 2 bases, leaving 15 bases between them. Germline CDR1 and CDR2: SGHNT and YYREEE (reference sequence). CDR3 sequence (DNA): TGTGCCAGCAGCTCCAGAGTGAGGGCAACCTATAATTCACCCCTCCACTTT. Translation: CASSSRVRATYNSPLHF.

The chain is built from TRBV6-6 and TRBJ2-5; either TRBD1 or TRBD2 may supply D (6 bases each). V was cut by 8 bases and J by 5 bases, with 18 bases left in between. Looked up from germline, CDR1 is MNHNY and CDR2 is SVGAGI (reference sequence). This CDR3 region has 14 residues. CDR3 coding DNA: TGTGCCAGCCTCCCCGGGGGCCCCCAGGAGACCCAGTACTTC. Protein: CASLPGGPQETQYF.

A remark on this clone: Other DNA sequences in this sample translate to the same CDR3. The chain combines TRBV29-1 with TRBJ1-2; D is undetermined. V was cut by 6 bases and J by 0 bases, with 8 bases left in between. The CDR3 sequence is 12 residues long. Per the germline V gene, CDR1 is SQVTM and CDR2 is ANQGSEA. CDR3 residues: CSVTGSNYGYTF. CDR3 bases: TGCAGCGTAACCGGGTCTAACTATGGCTACACCTTC.

The V and J genes are TRBV2 and TRBJ1-1; D possibly corresponds to TRBD1 (5 bases). Germline values: CDR1 SNHLY, CDR2 FYNNEI. Trimming pared 7 bases from V and 1 base from J, leaving 22 bases between. The CDR3 runs 17 residues. The CDR3 reads CASMWGLLRNKNTEAFF. CDR3 DNA: TGTGCCAGCATGTGGGGGTTGTTACGGAATAAGAACACTGAAGCTTTCTTT.

The V gene is TRBV28, the J gene TRBJ2-7; the D is unclear. The CDR3 runs to 11 residues. The V and J ends lost 5 bases and 3 bases respectively, with 5 bases between them. Germline V lookup: CDR1 MDHEN, CDR2 SYDVKM. In DNA, the CDR3 is TGTGCCAGCAGTGGGAACTACGAGCAGTACTTC. Translation gives CASSGNYEQYF.

The chain couples TRBV6-5 to TRBJ1-5; a possible D gene is TRBD1 (6 bases). CDR1 MNHEY and CDR2 SVGAGI come from the germline V gene. This CDR3 region has 13 residues. Trimming cost V 6 bases and J 7 bases, with 13 bases left between them. CDR3 nucleotides: TGTGCCAGCAGCTTGGGACAATCCCAGCCCCAGCATTTT. It codes for CASSLGQSQPQHF.

The chain has TRBV7-9 and TRBJ1-1; D is undetermined. The length of the CDR3 is 16 residues. V lost 6 bases to trimming and J lost 1 base, with 18 bases between them. Germline CDR1 reads SEHNR; CDR2 reads FQNEAQ (reference sequence). The CDR3 nucleotides are TGTGCCAGCAGTCCGAATTTAAACTATGAGAACACTGAAGCTTTCTTT. Translation gives CASSPNLNYENTEAFF.

This clone was detected once. The V and J genes are TRBV7-2 and TRBJ1-2; weak D call: TRBD1 (5 bases). Trimming cost V 2 bases and J 0 bases, with 10 bases left between them. The CDR3 runs to 15 residues. CDR1 is SGHTA, CDR2 FQGNSA, per germline. The DNA for the CDR3 is TGTGCCAGCAGCTTATCAGGGATACCTAACTATGGCTACACCTTC. Residues: CASSLSGIPNYGYTF.

CDR3 region: CASSAAGLASADTQYF. CDR3 nucleotides: TGTGCCAGCAGTGCCGCGGGACTAGCTTCCGCAGATACGCAGTATTTT. The chain joins TRBV6-4 to TRBJ2-3, with TRBD2 matching over 9 bases. V lost 4 bases and J lost 4; bases outside the gene matches: 9. The germline V gene has CDR1 MRHNA and CDR2 SNTAGT. The CDR3 contains 16 residues.

The chain employs TRBV25-1 and TRBJ1-2; 7 bases map to TRBD1. Germline V gene data show CDR1 as MGHDK and CDR2 as SYGVNS. The V and J ends lost 5 bases and 4 bases, in that order; junction bases with no gene match: 10. This CDR3 comprises 15 residues. The CDR3 loop reads CASSPPMTGPYGYTF. The CDR3 DNA is TGTGCCAGCAGTCCTCCGATGACAGGGCCCTATGGCTACACCTTC.

This chain connects TRBV6-1 to TRBJ1-1, with a weak D call TRBD1 (6 bases). The V gene lost 10 bases and the J gene lost 6 bases, with 18 bases spanning the gap. The CDR3 consists of 13 residues. The germline V gene has CDR1 MNHNS and CDR2 SASEGT. CDR3 amino acids: CAISGGGAAEAFF. CDR3 DNA: TGTGCCATTTCAGGAGGGGGGGCCGCTGAAGCTTTCTTT.

A note on this clone: Its ends do not fully match the called genes, so a read error is possible. The chain couples TRBV18 to TRBJ2-3; TRBD2 might be the D (5 bases). CDR1 is KGHSH and CDR2 is LQKENI in the germline V gene. The CDR3 is made up of 17 amino acids. CDR3 protein: CAGSRDLGRTSTDTQYF. The CDR3 coding sequence is TGTGCCGGCTCACGTGACCTCGGCAGGACTAGCACAGATACGCAGTATTTT.

In its sample, this clone was seen once. V gene TRBV7-9 combines with J gene TRBJ1-1; tentative D call: TRBD1 (5 bases). This CDR3 has 14 amino acids. The V gene lost 5 bases and the J gene lost 4 bases, with 14 bases spanning the gap. Germline values: CDR1 SEHNR, CDR2 FQNEAQ (reference sequence). In nucleotides, the CDR3 is TGTGCCAGCAGCCTCAAAGGGGAGAGCACTGAAGCTTTCTTT. This gives the protein CASSLKGESTEAFF.

This rearrangement joins TRBV6-6 to TRBJ2-7; 7 nucleotides match TRBD1. The V segment lost 6 bases and the J segment 7 bases; nucleotides outside the gene matches: 6. From germline, CDR1 is MNHNY and CDR2 SVGAGI (reference sequence). The CDR3 is made up of 12 amino acids. CDR3 coding DNA: TGTGCCAGCAGACCGGACAGGATAGAGCAGTACTTC. Its translation: CASRPDRIEQYF.

CDR3 amino acids: CASSPPGTGGFNEQFF. In nucleotides, the CDR3 is TGTGCCAGCAGCCCCCCCGGGACAGGGGGGTTCAATGAGCAGTTCTTC. The chain recombines TRBV5-6 with TRBJ2-1; 11 positions match TRBD1. Trimming cost V 4 bases and J 6 bases; bases outside gene matches: 9. There are 16 residues in the CDR3. In germline, CDR1 is SGHDT, CDR2 YYEEEE.

This clone came up many times. The chain links TRBV2 to TRBJ2-1; D remains ambiguous. Per the germline V gene, CDR1 is SNHLY and CDR2 is FYNNEI. V was pared by 6 bases and J by 2 bases, with 11 bases between. This CDR3 comprises 14 residues. The DNA for the CDR3 is TGTGCCAGCAGCTCCCGGGTCCCCTACAATGAGCAGTTCTTC. Translated: CASSSRVPYNEQFF.